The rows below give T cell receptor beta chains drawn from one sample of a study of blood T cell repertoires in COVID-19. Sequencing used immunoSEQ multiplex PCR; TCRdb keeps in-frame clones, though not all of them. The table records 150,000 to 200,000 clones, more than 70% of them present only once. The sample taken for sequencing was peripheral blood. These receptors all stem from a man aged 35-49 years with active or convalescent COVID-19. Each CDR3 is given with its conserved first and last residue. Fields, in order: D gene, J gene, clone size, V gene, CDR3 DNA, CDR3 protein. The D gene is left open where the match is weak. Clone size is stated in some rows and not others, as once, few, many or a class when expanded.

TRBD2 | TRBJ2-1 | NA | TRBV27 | TGTGCCAGCAGTTTATCGATAGCTAGCGGCTACAATGAGCAGTTCTTC | CASSLSIASGYNEQFF
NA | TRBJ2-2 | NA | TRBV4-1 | TGCGCCAGCAGCCAGAGTGCGGGGGCGGCGAACACCGGGGAGCTGTTTTTT | CASSQSAGAANTGELFF
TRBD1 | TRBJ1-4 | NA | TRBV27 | TGTGCCAGCAGCTCCACAGGGGTCATTGAAAAACTGTTTTTT | CASSSTGVIEKLFF
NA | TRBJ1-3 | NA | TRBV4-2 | TGTGCCAGCAGCCAAGATCGGGGCTCTGGAAACACCATATATTTT | CASSQDRGSGNTIYF
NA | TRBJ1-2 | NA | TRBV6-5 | TGTGCCAGCTCTGACAGTAGCTATGGCTACACCTTC | CASSDSSYGYTF
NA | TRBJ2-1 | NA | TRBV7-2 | TGTGCCAGCAGCTTATATAGGGGGGGCCGCTACAATGAGCAGTTCTTC | CASSLYRGGRYNEQFF
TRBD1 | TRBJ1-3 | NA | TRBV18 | TGTGCCAGCTCACACAGGGGTCCTGGAAACACCATATATTTT | CASSHRGPGNTIYF
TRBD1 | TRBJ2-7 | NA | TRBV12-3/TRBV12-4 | TGTGCCAGCAGTCGGGACAGGGGGGACGAGCAGTACTTC | CASSRDRGDEQYF
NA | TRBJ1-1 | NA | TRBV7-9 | TGTGCCAGCAGCTTAGTACAGGGAGCTGAAGCTTTCTTT | CASSLVQGAEAFF
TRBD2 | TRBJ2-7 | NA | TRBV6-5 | TGTGCCAGCAGTTCGGGACTAGCGGGGGGCCTCATTCGTTTC | CASSSGLAGGLIRF
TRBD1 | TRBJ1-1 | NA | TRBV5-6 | TGTGCCAGCAGCTTGGCGACAGGGTACACTGAAGCTTTCTTT | CASSLATGYTEAFF
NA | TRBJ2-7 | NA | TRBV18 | TGTGCCAGCTCACCACCGAAGGGGGCGGGGAGAGTTTACGAGCAGTACTTC | CASSPPKGAGRVYEQYF
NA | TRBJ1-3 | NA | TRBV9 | TGTGCCAGCAGCGTAGGGCCCCGTGGAAACACCATATATTTT | CASSVGPRGNTIYF
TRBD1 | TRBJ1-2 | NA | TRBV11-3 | TGTGCCAGCAGCTTAGCGAATACAGGGGGACGAACCCCGTATGGCTACACCTTC | CASSLANTGGRTPYGYTF
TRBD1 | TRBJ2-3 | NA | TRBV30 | TGTGCCTGGAGTGTAGGTACAGGGGCTACGCAGTATTTT | CAWSVGTGATQYF
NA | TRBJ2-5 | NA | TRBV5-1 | TGCGCCAGCAGCTTAAAAGGCGTAGGAGGCGTGGGCCGCCAAGAGACCCAGTACTTC | CASSLKGVGGVGRQETQYF
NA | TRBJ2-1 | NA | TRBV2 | TGTGCCAGCAGTGAAGCGGGAGATCCCTACAATGAGCAGTTCTTC | CASSEAGDPYNEQFF
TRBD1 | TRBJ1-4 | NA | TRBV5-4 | TGTGCCAGCAGCCAGAGACAGGGGACGGATCAACGGGAAAAACTGTTTTTT | CASSQRQGTDQREKLFF
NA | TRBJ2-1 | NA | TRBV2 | TGTGCCAGCAGCCCTTACAATGAGCAGTTCTTC | CASSPYNEQFF
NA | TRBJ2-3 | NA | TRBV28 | TGTGCCAGCACCCCGCCCTCCAGGAAACTCACAGATACGCAGTATTTT | CASTPPSRKLTDTQYF
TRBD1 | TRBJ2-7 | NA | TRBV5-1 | TGCGCCAGCAGCCCCCGTTCCGGGACAGGAGCCTACGAGCAGTACTTC | CASSPRSGTGAYEQYF
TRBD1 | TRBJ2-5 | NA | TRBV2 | TGTGCCAGCAGTGGACAGGGGGCACCACAAGAGACCCAGTACTTC | CASSGQGAPQETQYF
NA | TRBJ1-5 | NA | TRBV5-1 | TGCGCCAGCAGCCTATCAGGGGGCAATCAGCCCCAGCATTTT | CASSLSGGNQPQHF
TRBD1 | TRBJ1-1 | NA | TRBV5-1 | TGCGCCAGCAGTTCTAATCAGGGGGCATACACTGAAGCTTTCTTT | CASSSNQGAYTEAFF
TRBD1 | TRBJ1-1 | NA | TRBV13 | TGTGCCAGCAGCGGCGCCGGGACAGGGGGCATGGGGACTGAAGCTTTCTTT | CASSGAGTGGMGTEAFF
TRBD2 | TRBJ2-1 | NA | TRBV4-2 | TGTGCCAGCAGCCCCCGGACTAGCTCCTACAATGAGCAGTTCTTC | CASSPRTSSYNEQFF
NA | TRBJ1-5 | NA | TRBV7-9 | TGTGCCAGCACCCCTAAACCCAATCAGCCCCAGCATTTT | CASTPKPNQPQHF
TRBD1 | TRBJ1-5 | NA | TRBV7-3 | TGTGCCAGCAGCTTATTAGGACAGGGGGTTAATAGCAATCAGCCCCAGCATTTT | CASSLLGQGVNSNQPQHF
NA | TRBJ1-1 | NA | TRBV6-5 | TGTGCCAGCACCCGGGGGAACACTGAAGCTTTCTTT | CASTRGNTEAFF
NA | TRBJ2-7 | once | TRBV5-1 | TGCGCCAGCAGACAGGGCCCTAGCTCCTACGAGCAGTACTTC | CASRQGPSSYEQYF
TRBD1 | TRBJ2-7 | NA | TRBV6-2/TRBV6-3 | TGTGCCAGCAGTTACCCGACAGGGGATATCTCCTACGAGCAGTACTTC | CASSYPTGDISYEQYF
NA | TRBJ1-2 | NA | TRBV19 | TGTGCCAGTAGTAAGGGGCCCGGAACTGGCTACACCTTC | CASSKGPGTGYTF
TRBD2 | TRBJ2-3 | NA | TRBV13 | TGTGCCAGCAGCTTGAGACTAGCGGGAGGGTCAGATACGCAGTATTTT | CASSLRLAGGSDTQYF